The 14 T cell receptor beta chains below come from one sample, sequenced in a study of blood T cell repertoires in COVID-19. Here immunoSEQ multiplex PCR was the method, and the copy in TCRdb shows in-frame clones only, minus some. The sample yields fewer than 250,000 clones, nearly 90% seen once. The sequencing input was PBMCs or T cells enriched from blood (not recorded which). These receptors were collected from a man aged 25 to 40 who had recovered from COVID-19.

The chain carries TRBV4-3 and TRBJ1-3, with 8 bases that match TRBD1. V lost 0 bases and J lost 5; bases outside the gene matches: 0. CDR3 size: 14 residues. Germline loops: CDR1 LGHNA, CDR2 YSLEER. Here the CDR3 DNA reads TGCGCCAGCAGCCAAGACAGGGGGCGAAACACCATATATTTT. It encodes CASSQDRGRNTIYF.

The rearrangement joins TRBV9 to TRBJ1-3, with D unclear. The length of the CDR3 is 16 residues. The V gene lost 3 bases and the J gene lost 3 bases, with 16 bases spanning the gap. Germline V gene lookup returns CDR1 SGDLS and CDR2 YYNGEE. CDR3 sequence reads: CASSARGERNGNTIYF. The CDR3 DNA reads TGTGCCAGCAGCGCCCGAGGAGAACGGAATGGAAACACCATATATTTT.

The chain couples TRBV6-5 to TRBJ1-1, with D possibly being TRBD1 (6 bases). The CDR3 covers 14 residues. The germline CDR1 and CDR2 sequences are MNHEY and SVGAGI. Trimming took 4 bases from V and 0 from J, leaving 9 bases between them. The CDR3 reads CASSWTDMNTEAFF. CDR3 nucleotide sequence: TGTGCCAGCAGTTGGACAGACATGAACACTGAAGCTTTCTTT.

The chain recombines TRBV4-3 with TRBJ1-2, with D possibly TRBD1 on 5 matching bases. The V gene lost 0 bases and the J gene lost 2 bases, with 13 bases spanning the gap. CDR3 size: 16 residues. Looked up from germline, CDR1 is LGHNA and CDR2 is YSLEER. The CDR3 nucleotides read TGCGCCAGCAGCCAAGAGATCCTCGGGGGGAACTATGGCTACACCTTC. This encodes CASSQEILGGNYGYTF.

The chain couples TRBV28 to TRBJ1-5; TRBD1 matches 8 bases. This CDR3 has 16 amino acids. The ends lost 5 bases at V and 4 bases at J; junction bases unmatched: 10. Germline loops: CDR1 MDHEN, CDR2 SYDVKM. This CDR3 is CASSPNPTGENQPQHF. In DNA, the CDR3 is TGTGCCAGCAGTCCCAACCCGACAGGGGAGAATCAGCCCCAGCATTTT.

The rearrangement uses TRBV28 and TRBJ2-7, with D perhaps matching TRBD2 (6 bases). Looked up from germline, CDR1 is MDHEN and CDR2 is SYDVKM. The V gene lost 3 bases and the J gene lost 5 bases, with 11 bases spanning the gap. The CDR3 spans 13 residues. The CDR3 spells CASSFPGGDEQYF. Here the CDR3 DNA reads TGTGCCAGCAGTTTTCCAGGAGGGGACGAGCAGTACTTC. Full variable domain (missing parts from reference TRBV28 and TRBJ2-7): DVKVTQSSRYLVKRTGEKVFLECVQDMDHENMFWYRQDPGLGLRLIYFSYDVKMKEKGDIPEGYSVSREKKERFSLILESASTNQTSMYLCASSFPGGDEQYFGPGTRLTVT.

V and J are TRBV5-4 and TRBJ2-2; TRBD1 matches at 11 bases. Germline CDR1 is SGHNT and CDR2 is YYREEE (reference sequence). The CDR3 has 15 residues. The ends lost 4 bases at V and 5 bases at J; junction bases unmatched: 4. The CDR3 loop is CASSAGQGVTGELFF. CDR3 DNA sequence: TGTGCCAGCAGCGCGGGACAGGGGGTGACCGGGGAGCTGTTTTTT. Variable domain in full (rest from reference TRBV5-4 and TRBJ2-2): ETGVTQSPTHLIKTRGQQVTLRCSSQSGHNTVSWYQQALGQGPQFIFQYYREEENGRGNFPPRFSGLQFPNYSSELNVNALELDDSALYLCASSAGQGVTGELFFGEGSRLTVL.

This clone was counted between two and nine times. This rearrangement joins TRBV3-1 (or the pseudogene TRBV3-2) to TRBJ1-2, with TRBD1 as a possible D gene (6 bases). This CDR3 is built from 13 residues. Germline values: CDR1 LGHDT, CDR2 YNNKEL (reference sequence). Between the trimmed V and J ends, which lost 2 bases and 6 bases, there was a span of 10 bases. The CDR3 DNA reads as TGTGCCAGCAGCCAATGGGACACAGATGGCTACACCTTC. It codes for CASSQWDTDGYTF.

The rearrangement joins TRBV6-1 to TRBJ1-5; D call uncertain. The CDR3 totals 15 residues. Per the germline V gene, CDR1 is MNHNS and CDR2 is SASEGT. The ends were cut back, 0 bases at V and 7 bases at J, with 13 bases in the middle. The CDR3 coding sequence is TGTGCCAGCAGTGAAGCGGGAGGAACGCGCCAGCCCCAGCATTTT. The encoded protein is CASSEAGGTRQPQHF.

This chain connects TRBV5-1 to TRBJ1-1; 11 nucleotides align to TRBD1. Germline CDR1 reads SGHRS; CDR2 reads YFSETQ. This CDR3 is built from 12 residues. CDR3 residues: CATGTGGTEAFF. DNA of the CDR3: TGCGCTACCGGGACAGGGGGCACTGAAGCTTTCTTT.

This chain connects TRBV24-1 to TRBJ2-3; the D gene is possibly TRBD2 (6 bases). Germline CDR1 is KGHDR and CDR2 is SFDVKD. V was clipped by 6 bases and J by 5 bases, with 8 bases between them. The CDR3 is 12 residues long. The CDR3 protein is CATSSGVDTQYF. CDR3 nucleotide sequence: TGTGCCACCAGTTCGGGGGTAGATACGCAGTATTTT.

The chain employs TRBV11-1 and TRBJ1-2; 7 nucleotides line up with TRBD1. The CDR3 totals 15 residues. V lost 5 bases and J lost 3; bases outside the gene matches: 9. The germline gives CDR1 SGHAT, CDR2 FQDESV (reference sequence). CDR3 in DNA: TGTGCCAGCAGCCGATCGGACAGGACTTACTATGGCTACACCTTC. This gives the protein CASSRSDRTYYGYTF.

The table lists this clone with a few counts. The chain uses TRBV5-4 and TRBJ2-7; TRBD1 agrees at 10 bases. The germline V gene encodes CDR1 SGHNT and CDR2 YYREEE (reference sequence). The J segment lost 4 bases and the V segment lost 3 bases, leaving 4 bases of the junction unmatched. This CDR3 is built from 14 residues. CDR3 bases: TGTGCCAGCAGCTCGGGACAGGGGCTATACGAGCAGTACTTC. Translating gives CASSSGQGLYEQYF.

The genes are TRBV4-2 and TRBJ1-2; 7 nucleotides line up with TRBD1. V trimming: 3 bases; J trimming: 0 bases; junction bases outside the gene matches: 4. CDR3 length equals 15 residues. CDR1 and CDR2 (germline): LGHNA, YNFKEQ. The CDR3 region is CASSHAGQSNYGYTF. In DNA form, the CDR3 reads TGTGCCAGCAGCCACGCGGGACAGTCTAACTATGGCTACACCTTC.